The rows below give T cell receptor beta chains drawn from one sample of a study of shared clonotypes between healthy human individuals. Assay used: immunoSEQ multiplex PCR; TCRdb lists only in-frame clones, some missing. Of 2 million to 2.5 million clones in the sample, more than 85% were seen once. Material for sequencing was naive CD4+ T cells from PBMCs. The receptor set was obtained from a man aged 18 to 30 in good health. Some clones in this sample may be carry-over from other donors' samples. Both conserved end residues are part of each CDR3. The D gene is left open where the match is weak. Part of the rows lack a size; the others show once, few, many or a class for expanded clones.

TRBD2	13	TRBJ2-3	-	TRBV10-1	CARKREGADTQYF	TGCGCCAGGAAGCGGGAAGGCGCAGATACGCAGTATTTT
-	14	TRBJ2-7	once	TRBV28	CASSLQTAYYEQYF	TGTGCCAGCAGTTTGCAGACAGCTTACTACGAGCAGTACTTC
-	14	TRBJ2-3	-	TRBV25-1	CASSDLWGPDTQYF	TGTGCCAGCAGTGATCTATGGGGGCCAGATACGCAGTATTTT
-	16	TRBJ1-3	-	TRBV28	CASSPPALNSGNTIYF	TGTGCCAGCAGTCCCCCGGCGCTTAACTCTGGAAACACCATATATTTT
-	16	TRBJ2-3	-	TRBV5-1	CASSIRLERSTDTQYF	TGCGCCAGCAGCATACGACTAGAACGCAGCACAGATACGCAGTATTTT
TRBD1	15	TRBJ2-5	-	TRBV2	CASRDRGPPQETQYF	TGTGCCAGCAGGGACAGGGGGCCTCCCCAAGAGACCCAGTACTTC
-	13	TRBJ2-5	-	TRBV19	CASSRGLGETQYF	TGTGCCAGTAGTAGGGGTTTGGGAGAGACCCAGTACTTC
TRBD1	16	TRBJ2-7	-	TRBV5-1	CASSPIWTGQSYEQYF	TGCGCCAGCAGCCCGATTTGGACAGGGCAGTCCTACGAGCAGTACTTC
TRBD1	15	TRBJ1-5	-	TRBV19	CASSIRGQTLQPQHF	TGTGCCAGTAGTATCCGGGGACAGACACTTCAGCCCCAGCATTTT
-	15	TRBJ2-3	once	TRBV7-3	CASSSGIAGTDTQYF	TGTGCCAGCAGCTCCGGAATCGCTGGCACAGATACGCAGTATTTT
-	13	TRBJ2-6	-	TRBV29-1	CSVVAAGANVLTF	TGCAGCGTTGTTGCGGCTGGGGCCAACGTCCTGACTTTC
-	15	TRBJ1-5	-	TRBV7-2	CASSLALGRDQPQHF	TGTGCCAGCAGCTTAGCGCTGGGCAGAGATCAGCCCCAGCATTTT
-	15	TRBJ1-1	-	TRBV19	CASIGRSTMNTEAFF	TGTGCCAGTATCGGCAGATCAACGATGAACACTGAAGCTTTCTTT
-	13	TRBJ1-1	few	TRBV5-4	CASSLPMNTEAFF	TGTGCCAGCAGCTTACCTATGAACACTGAAGCTTTCTTT
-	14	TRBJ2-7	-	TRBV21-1	CASSNRARGYEQYF	TGTGCCAGCAGCAACCGGGCCCGAGGGTACGAGCAGTACTTC
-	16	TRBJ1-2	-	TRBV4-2	CASSQPDGAGRSGYTF	TGTGCCAGCAGCCAACCGGACGGAGCCGGAAGGTCTGGCTACACCTTC
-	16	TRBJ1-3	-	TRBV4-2	CASSQDERTAGNTIYF	TGTGCCAGCAGCCAAGATGAGAGAACAGCTGGAAACACCATATATTTT
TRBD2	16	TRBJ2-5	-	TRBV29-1	CSVERSSGGYQETQYF	TGCAGCGTTGAACGATCTAGCGGAGGCTACCAAGAGACCCAGTACTTC
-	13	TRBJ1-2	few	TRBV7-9	CASSLQENYGYTF	TGTGCCAGCAGCCTACAGGAGAACTATGGCTACACCTTC
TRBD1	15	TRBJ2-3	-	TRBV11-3	CASSLGTVSTDTQYF	TGTGCCAGCAGCTTGGGGACAGTTAGCACAGATACGCAGTATTTT
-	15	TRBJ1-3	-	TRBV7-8	CASSLRQLSGNTIYF	TGTGCCAGCAGCTTAAGACAGCTCTCTGGAAACACCATATATTTT
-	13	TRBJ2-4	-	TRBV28	CASRDQGQNIQYF	TGTGCCAGCAGGGACCAGGGGCAAAACATTCAGTACTTC
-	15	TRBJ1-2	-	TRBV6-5	CASRIGTSLSYGYTF	TGTGCCAGCAGAATAGGGACCTCACTGTCCTATGGCTACACCTTC
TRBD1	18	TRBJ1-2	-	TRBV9	CASSVERSSGQVNYGYTF	TGTGCCAGCAGCGTAGAGCGCTCCTCCGGACAGGTCAACTATGGCTACACCTTC
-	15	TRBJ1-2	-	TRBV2	CASSVDLTANYGYTF	TGTGCCAGCAGTGTGGACTTAACGGCTAACTATGGCTACACCTTC
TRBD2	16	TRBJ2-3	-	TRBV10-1	CASSERPAGGTDTQYF	TGCGCCAGCAGTGAGAGGCCGGCGGGAGGGACAGATACGCAGTATTTT
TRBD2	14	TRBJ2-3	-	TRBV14	CASSVGGSTDTQYF	TGTGCCAGCAGCGTGGGGGGGAGCACAGATACGCAGTATTTT
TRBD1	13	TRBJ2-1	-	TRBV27	CATGQGLYDEQFF	TGTGCCACCGGACAGGGGCTTTATGATGAGCAGTTCTTC
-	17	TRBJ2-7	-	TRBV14	CASSQDVTGVRPYEQYF	TGTGCCAGCAGCCAAGATGTGACGGGAGTGAGACCTTACGAGCAGTACTTC
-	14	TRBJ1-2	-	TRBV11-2	CASSLPSPAGGYTF	TGTGCCAGCAGCTTACCCAGCCCGGCGGGGGGCTACACCTTC
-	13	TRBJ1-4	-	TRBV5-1	CASSLDGVEKLFF	TGCGCCAGCAGCTTGGACGGGGTTGAAAAACTGTTTTTT
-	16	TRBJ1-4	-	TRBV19	CASSILVVGYNEKLFF	TGTGCCAGTAGTATCCTAGTCGTGGGATATAATGAAAAACTGTTTTTT
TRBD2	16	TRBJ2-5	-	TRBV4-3	CASSPSLAGGPETQYF	TGCGCCAGCAGCCCCAGTTTAGCGGGAGGGCCGGAGACCCAGTACTTC
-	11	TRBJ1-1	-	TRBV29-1	CSHKGSGEAFF	TGCAGCCATAAAGGGTCCGGTGAAGCTTTCTTT
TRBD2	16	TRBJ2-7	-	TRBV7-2	CASSPPLAGVGPEQYF	TGTGCCAGCAGCCCCCCACTAGCGGGAGTGGGTCCCGAGCAGTACTTC
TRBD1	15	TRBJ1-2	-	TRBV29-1	CSVLPHTTGNSGYTF	TGCAGCGTTCTACCGCATACGACAGGGAATTCGGGCTACACCTTC
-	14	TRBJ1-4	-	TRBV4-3	CASSLGQYQGKLFF	TGCGCCAGCAGCCTCGGACAGTATCAAGGAAAACTGTTTTTT
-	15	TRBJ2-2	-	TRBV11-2	CASSLVSGLGGELFF	TGTGCCAGCAGCTTAGTCTCGGGCCTAGGGGGGGAGCTGTTTTTT